What follows are 24 T cell receptor beta chains derived from one specimen sequenced in a study of T cell responses to AZD1222 COVID-19 vaccine. Sequenced by immunoSEQ multiplex PCR; TCRdb stores in-frame clones only, minus some. The sample has about 160,000 clones; around 89% are singletons. This sample comprised peripheral blood, obtained 28 days after the second AZD1222 dose. These receptors were taken from an adult who received the AZD1222 COVID-19 vaccine.

The rearrangement uses TRBV25-1 and TRBJ1-3; possible D gene TRBD1, 5 bases. The V gene lost 3 bases and the J gene lost 8 bases, with 8 bases spanning the gap. The CDR3 runs to 12 residues. In germline, CDR1 is MGHDK, CDR2 SYGVNS. The CDR3 sequence: CASSEQGYTIYF. The CDR3 DNA reads as TGTGCCAGCAGTGAGCAGGGATACACCATATATTTT.

V and J are TRBV12-3 or TRBV12-4 and TRBJ1-1; D unclear. The CDR3 is 12 amino acids. Trimming stripped 5 bases from V and 5 bases from J, with 9 bases between. The CDR3 here is CASSPWGTEAFF. CDR3 DNA sequence: TGTGCCAGCAGTCCTTGGGGAACTGAAGCTTTCTTT.

The chain is built from TRBV27 and TRBJ2-3, with D perhaps matching TRBD1 (5 bases). V dropped 2 bases and J dropped 2 bases, with 14 bases sitting between them. Germline-derived CDR1 and CDR2 are MNHEY and SMNVEV (reference sequence). This CDR3 is 16 amino acids long. The CDR3 reads CASSLIDPTVTDTQYF. In DNA form, the CDR3 reads TGTGCCAGCAGTTTAATTGATCCGACAGTCACAGATACGCAGTATTTT.

The rearrangement uses TRBV29-1 and TRBJ2-3; D may correspond to TRBD1 or TRBD2 (5 bases each). The CDR3 is 14 residues long. Trimming cost V 3 bases and J 2 bases, with 12 bases left between them. Germline loops: CDR1 SQVTM, CDR2 ANQGSEA. The CDR3 bases are TGCAGCGTTGAGGGGGAGACGACCACAGATACGCAGTATTTT. Its translation: CSVEGETTTDTQYF.

The CDR3 coding sequence is TGCGCCAGCAGCTTCGGACCCGGGGAGGAAAAACTGTTTTTT. Amino acid sequence: CASSFGPGEEKLFF. V gene TRBV5-1 combines with J gene TRBJ1-4; D is ambiguous. Trimming shortened V by 2 bases and J by 8 bases, and 13 bases separated the two germline ends. This CDR3 is built from 14 residues. Germline values: CDR1 SGHRS, CDR2 YFSETQ.

The chain has TRBV6-1 and TRBJ1-5; D remains ambiguous. Germline values: CDR1 MNHNS, CDR2 SASEGT. V lost 3 bases and J 15 bases, leaving 18 bases between the germline ends. This CDR3 region has 13 residues. Here the CDR3 DNA reads TGTGCCAGCAGTGAGAACCAGGCGACGCCTGGGCATTTT. Amino acid sequence: CASSENQATPGHF.

The chain is built from TRBV2 and TRBJ1-4; D ambiguous. This CDR3 has 16 amino acids. The germline CDR1 and CDR2 sequences are SNHLY and FYNNEI. Trimming stripped 4 bases from V and 7 bases from J, with 19 bases between. This CDR3 reads CASSVVGLTSGEKLFF. The CDR3 nucleotides read TGTGCCAGCAGTGTTGTAGGACTGACGTCGGGTGAAAAACTGTTTTTT.

This chain joins TRBV6-5 and TRBJ1-6, with D maybe TRBD1 (6 bases). Germline loops: CDR1 MNHEY, CDR2 SVGAGI. This CDR3 contains 15 residues. V was cut by 5 bases and J by 2 bases, with 10 bases left in between. The CDR3 DNA is TGTGCCAGCAGTATACAGGGTCCCTATAATTCACCCCTCCACTTT. It translates to CASSIQGPYNSPLHF.

The rearrangement links TRBV4-3 to TRBJ1-1; D is unresolved. Germline V CDR1 and CDR2: LGHNA, YSLEER. The V gene lost 0 bases and the J gene lost 5 bases, with 10 bases spanning the gap. This CDR3 comprises 14 residues. In nucleotides, the CDR3 is TGCGCCAGCAGCCAAGACATCTGGTTAACTGAAGCTTTCTTT. This translates into CASSQDIWLTEAFF.

The rearrangement links TRBV29-1 to TRBJ2-3, with a weak D call TRBD2 (7 bases). Looked up from germline, CDR1 is SQVTM and CDR2 is ANQGSEA. Trimming stripped 0 bases from V and 4 bases from J, with 17 bases between. This CDR3 region has 16 residues. The DNA for the CDR3 is TGCAGCGTTGAAGATCAAAGGGGGGGGCCCCCAGATACGCAGTATTTT. It translates to CSVEDQRGGPPDTQYF.

For the CDR3, the DNA is TGTGCCTGGAGTGTCGGAGGGGTAAGTTCACCCCTCCACTTT. The encoded protein is CAWSVGGVSSPLHF. The rearrangement uses TRBV30 and TRBJ1-6; D perhaps matches TRBD1 (5 bases). Germline CDR1 and CDR2: GTSNPN and SVGIG (reference sequence). The CDR3 sequence is 14 residues long. The V end was cut by 0 bases, the J end by 9 bases, with 12 bases between.

This clone was counted a few times. The rearrangement links TRBV5-1 to TRBJ1-6; D is ambiguous. The CDR3 totals 13 residues. Germline lookup yields CDR1 SGHRS and CDR2 YFSETQ. The V end was cut by 4 bases, the J end by 8 bases, with 10 bases between. CDR3 in amino acids: CASSPQRDSPLHF. CDR3 DNA: TGCGCCAGCAGCCCACAGCGGGATTCACCCCTCCACTTT.

This chain connects TRBV30 to TRBJ2-1; D is ambiguous. CDR3 length: 11 residues. CDR1 is GTSNPN and CDR2 is SVGIG in the germline V gene (reference sequence). V lost 4 bases and J lost 10, with 11 bases in between. The CDR3 nucleotides read TGTGCCTGGACCCCAATGAGGGAGCAGTTCTTC. It codes for CAWTPMREQFF.

The DNA of the CDR3 is TGTGCCTGGGGACAGGGGAGGGTGAACACTGAAGCTTTCTTT. Protein product: CAWGQGRVNTEAFF. This sequence joins TRBV30 and TRBJ1-1; the match to TRBD1 covers 9 bases. The V and J ends lost 5 bases and 0 bases, in that order; junction bases with no gene match: 4. CDR1 and CDR2 from the germline V gene are GTSNPN and SVGIG (reference sequence). This CDR3 region has 14 residues.

The chain recombines TRBV7-8 with TRBJ2-7; either TRBD1 or TRBD2 may supply D (5 bases each). This CDR3 comprises 13 residues. V dropped 1 base and J dropped 3 bases, with 7 bases sitting between them. The germline CDR1 and CDR2 sequences are SGHVS and FQNEAQ. CDR3 nucleotide sequence: TGTGCCAGCAGCTTAGTGGGGGTCTACGAGCAGTACTTC. As protein: CASSLVGVYEQYF. Together with reference TRBV7-8 and TRBJ2-7, the CDR3 gives the full variable domain: GAGVSQSPRYKVAKRGQDVALRCDPISGHVSLFWYQQALGQGPEFLTYFQNEAQLDKSGLPSDRFFAERPEGSVSTLKIQRTQQEDSAVYLCASSLVGVYEQYFGPGTRLTVT.

The CDR3 here is CASSSRVAGYNEQFF. The CDR3 DNA sequence: TGTGCCAGCAGCTCCAGGGTAGCGGGGTACAATGAGCAGTTCTTC. The chain recombines TRBV11-2 with TRBJ2-1; 8 bases line up with TRBD2. CDR1 SGHAT and CDR2 FQNNGV come from the germline V gene. The V gene end was trimmed by 4 bases and the J gene end by 4 bases; junction bases not matched to a gene: 6. This CDR3 region has 15 residues. Based on the CDR3 plus reference TRBV11-2 and TRBJ2-1, the full variable domain is EAGVAQSPRYKIIEKRQSVAFWCNPISGHATLYWYQQILGQGPKLLIQFQNNGVVDDSQLPKDRFSAERLKGVDSTLKIQPAKLEDSAVYLCASSSRVAGYNEQFFGPGTRLTVL.

This chain uses TRBV30 with TRBJ2-5; D not certain. With 0 bases removed from V and 3 bases from J, the gap between germline ends came to 11 bases. The length of the CDR3 is 14 residues. Looked up from germline, CDR1 is GTSNPN and CDR2 is SVGIG (reference sequence). CDR3 residues: CAWSVSSRKETQYF. CDR3 nucleotide sequence: TGTGCCTGGAGTGTTTCGTCCCGAAAAGAGACCCAGTACTTC. The full variable domain, completed using reference TRBV30 and TRBJ2-5, is SQTIHQWPATLVQPVGSPLSLECTVEGTSNPNLYWYRQAAGRGLQLLFYSVGIGQISSEVPQNLSASRPQDRQFILSSKKLLLSDSGFYLCAWSVSSRKETQYFGPGTRLLVL.

The CDR3 region is CASSFRQGLEQFF. The CDR3 region has the DNA TGTGCCAGCAGCTTCCGACAGGGACTTGAGCAGTTCTTC. The chain joins TRBV7-8 to TRBJ2-1, with D possibly being TRBD1 (7 bases). This CDR3 has 13 residues. Trimming removed 3 bases at V and 9 bases at J, with 12 bases between. Germline V gene sequence: CDR1 SGHVS, CDR2 FQNEAQ.

The chain joins TRBV6-5 to TRBJ1-4; 7 positions agree with TRBD1. With 7 bases clipped from V and 4 bases from J, the junction kept 9 bases outside the gene matches. The germline V gene encodes CDR1 MNHEY and CDR2 SVGAGI. The CDR3 covers 15 residues. CDR3: CASTATRDSNEKLFF. CDR3 sequence (DNA): TGTGCCAGCACCGCTACCCGGGACAGTAATGAAAAACTGTTTTTT.

This chain links TRBV7-9 with TRBJ1-2; 8 bases map to TRBD1. V shed 5 bases and J 11 bases; nucleotides not matched to a gene: 4. The germline CDR1 and CDR2 sequences are SEHNR and FQNEAQ (reference sequence). The CDR3 covers 11 residues. The CDR3 DNA follows: TGTGCCAGCAGCGACGACAGGGGATACACCTTC. As protein: CASSDDRGYTF.

The chain joins TRBV5-4 to TRBJ2-1; D might be TRBD1 (5 bases). CDR3 length: 16 residues. Trimming removed 5 bases at V and 1 base at J, with 16 bases between. Germline loops: CDR1 SGHNT, CDR2 YYREEE (reference sequence). In DNA form, the CDR3 reads TGTGCCAGCAGGTTTGGGGCGACTTCTTCCTACAATGAGCAGTTCTTC. Translating it yields CASRFGATSSYNEQFF. Filled out from reference TRBV5-4 and TRBJ2-1, the complete variable domain reads ETGVTQSPTHLIKTRGQQVTLRCSSQSGHNTVSWYQQALGQGPQFIFQYYREEENGRGNFPPRFSGLQFPNYSSELNVNALELDDSALYLCASRFGATSSYNEQFFGPGTRLTVL.

The genes are TRBV5-1 and TRBJ1-4, with TRBD1 matching 8 bases. Germline values: CDR1 SGHRS, CDR2 YFSETQ. The ends lost 3 bases at V and 6 bases at J; junction bases unmatched: 4. This CDR3 contains 14 residues. CDR3 in DNA: TGCGCCAGCAGCTCCAGGGGGCAGGATGAAAAACTGTTTTTT. The encoded protein is CASSSRGQDEKLFF.

The chain combines TRBV19 with TRBJ1-5, with D possibly TRBD1 on 5 matching bases. CDR3 size: 14 residues. Trimming removed 5 bases at V and 7 bases at J, with 15 bases between. Germline CDR1 reads LNHDA; CDR2 reads SQIVND (reference sequence). CDR3 sequence reads: CASSVQGVNQPQHF. The CDR3 DNA follows: TGTGCCAGTAGTGTTCAGGGAGTCAACCAGCCCCAGCATTTT.

V is TRBV9 and J is TRBJ1-6, with unresolved D. This CDR3 has 14 residues. V was clipped by 0 bases and J by 9 bases, with 10 bases between them. Looked up from germline, CDR1 is SGDLS and CDR2 is YYNGEE. CDR3 loop: CASSVDDILSPLHF. The CDR3 region has the DNA TGTGCCAGCAGCGTAGATGATATTCTTTCACCCCTCCACTTT.